This TCR beta chain appears in the sequencing data of a study of PD-1 blockade in classical Hodgkin lymphoma. Study conclusions and caveats: Diversity in CD4+ TCRs, unlike that measured in CD8+ TCRs, had risen significantly by C4D1. Lower baseline TCR diversity was reported for newly diagnosed patients than for healthy donors.

Trimming took off 6 bases at V and 7 bases at J, with 18 bases between the two ends. Germline values: CDR1 MNHEY, CDR2 SMNVEV (reference sequence). The CDR3 has 15 amino acids. Regarding this clone: The antigen is unknown.

Profiling relied on immunoSEQ multiplex PCR, and the TCRdb table lists in-frame clones only, not all of them. The repertoire holds about 60,000 clones, about 90% seen once, with 10% to 13% in the top ten. The time point here: cycle 4 day 1 (C4D1), after 6 weeks of nivolumab. Every single patient, without exception, relapsed after autologous stem cell transplantation, and brentuximab vedotin exposure varied. When best responses were assessed, they were complete response, partial response or progressive disease. This TCR was recovered from a human donor with classical Hodgkin lymphoma. The J gene is TRBJ1-4, the V gene TRBV27, with D uncertain. This specimen consisted of peripheral blood mononuclear cells (PBMCs), obtained before the fourth cycle of nivolumab. CDR3 in amino acids: CASSPLGSGGEKLFF. Written as DNA, the CDR3 is TGTGCCAGCAGCCCTTTAGGCTCCGGCGGTGAAAAACTGTTTTTT.